This T cell receptor (beta chain) was documented in a study of CD8 T cells in ankylosing spondylitis. Overall study results and limits: A motif of seven or eight highly homologous TCR beta variants was seen as apparently characteristic of ankylosing spondylitis blood.

CDR1 and CDR2 from the germline V gene are SGDLS and YYNGEE. V was clipped by 0 bases and J by 2 bases; unmatched bases: 4. CDR3 length: 16 amino acids. From the 5' RACE reads, TCRdb called clonotypes with MiXCR, one entry per CDR3 protein. This sample carries around 13,000 distinct CDR3 sequences, 2.5% to 3% of them seen once, and the ten largest clones take under 9%. Ten or more counts support this clonotype. Antigen specificity is unknown. This TCR was recovered from a male donor with ankylosing spondylitis or in good health (not recorded which). This sequence joins TRBV9 and TRBJ2-1, with 8 nucleotides matching TRBD1. Sequencing used blood, either unsorted or a sorted T cell fraction (not recorded which). The CDR3 sequence is CASSVAGRGPYNEQFF. CDR3 DNA: TGTGCCAGCAGCGTAGCGGGCAGGGGGCCCTACAATGAGCAGTTCTTC.